The sequence of this T cell receptor beta chain was determined in a study of T cells in Graves' hyperthyroidism and ophthalmopathy. In the study overall: Upon initial diagnosis and before any treatment, peripheral blood was collected.

Reasons for excluding patients were uncontrolled infection, other autoimmune disease, pregnancy or lactation. This sample holds PBMCs from 10 ml fresh peripheral blood. This clonotype turned up a few times. V gave up 0 bases and J gave up 6 bases, with 18 bases separating them. This CDR3 is 16 amino acids long. Germline CDR1 reads DFQATT; CDR2 reads SNEGSKA (reference sequence). It was RNA transcripts that yielded the amplified TCR beta CDR3 regions. Researchers ran a first-round RT-PCR on the TCR CDR3 using the HTBI primer set. TCRdb analysed the multiplex PCR reads with MiXCR anew, one entry per CDR3 protein. This sample carries 280,000 or so distinct CDR3 sequences, roughly 15% of them seen once, and the ten largest clones take roughly 31%.

The receptor was isolated from a woman in her 50s with Graves' hyperthyroidism that later progressed to Graves' ophthalmopathy. The chain combines TRBV20-1 with TRBJ1-5, with D hard to call. The sequenced sample was blood. As DNA, the CDR3 is TGCAGTGCTAGAGATGAAAAAGTAGCCCTCCCTCAGCCCCAGCATTTT. Translation gives CSARDEKVALPQPQHF.